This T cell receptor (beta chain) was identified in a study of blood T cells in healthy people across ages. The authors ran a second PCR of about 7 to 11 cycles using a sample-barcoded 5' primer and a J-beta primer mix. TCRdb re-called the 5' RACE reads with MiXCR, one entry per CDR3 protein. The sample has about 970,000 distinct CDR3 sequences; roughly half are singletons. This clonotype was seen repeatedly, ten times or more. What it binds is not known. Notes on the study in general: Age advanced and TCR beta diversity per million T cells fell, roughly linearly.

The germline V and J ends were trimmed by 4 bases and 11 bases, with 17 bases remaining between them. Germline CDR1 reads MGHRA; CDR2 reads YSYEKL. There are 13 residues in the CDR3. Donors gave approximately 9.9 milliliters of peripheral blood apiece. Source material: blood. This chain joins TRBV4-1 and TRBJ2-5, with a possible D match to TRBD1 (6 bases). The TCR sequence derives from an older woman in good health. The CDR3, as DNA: TGCGCCAGCAGCCCCGACTTGTTAGGGGGACAGTACTTC. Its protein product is CASSPDLLGGQYF.